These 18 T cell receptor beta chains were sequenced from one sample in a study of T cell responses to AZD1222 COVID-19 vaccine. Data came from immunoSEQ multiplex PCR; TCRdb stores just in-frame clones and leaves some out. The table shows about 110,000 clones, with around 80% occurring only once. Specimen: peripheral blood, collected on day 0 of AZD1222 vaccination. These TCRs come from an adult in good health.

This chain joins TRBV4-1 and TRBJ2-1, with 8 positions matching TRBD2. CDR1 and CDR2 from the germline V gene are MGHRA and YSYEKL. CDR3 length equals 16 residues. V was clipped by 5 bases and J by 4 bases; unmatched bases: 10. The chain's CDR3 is CASSNSASGSYNEQFF. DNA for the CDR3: TGCGCCAGCAGCAACAGTGCTAGCGGGTCATACAATGAGCAGTTCTTC.

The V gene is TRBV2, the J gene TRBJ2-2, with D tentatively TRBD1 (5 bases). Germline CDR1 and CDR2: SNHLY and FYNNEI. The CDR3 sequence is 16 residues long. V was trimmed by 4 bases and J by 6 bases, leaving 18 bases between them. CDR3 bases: TGTGCCAGCAGTGGGGCAGCAGGGAATAGGCCCGGGGAGCTGTTTTTT. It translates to CASSGAAGNRPGELFF.

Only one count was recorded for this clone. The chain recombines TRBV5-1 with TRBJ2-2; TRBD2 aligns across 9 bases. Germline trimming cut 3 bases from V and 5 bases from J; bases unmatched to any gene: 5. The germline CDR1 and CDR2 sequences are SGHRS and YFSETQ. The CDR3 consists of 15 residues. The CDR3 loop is CASSSAGGRTGELFF. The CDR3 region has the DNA TGCGCCAGCAGCTCGGCGGGAGGGCGAACCGGGGAGCTGTTTTTT. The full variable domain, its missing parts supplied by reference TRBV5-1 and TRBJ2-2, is KAGVTQTPRYLIKTRGQQVTLSCSPISGHRSVSWYQQTPGQGLQFLFEYFSETQRNKGNFPGRFSGRQFSNSRSEMNVSTLELGDSALYLCASSSAGGRTGELFFGEGSRLTVL.

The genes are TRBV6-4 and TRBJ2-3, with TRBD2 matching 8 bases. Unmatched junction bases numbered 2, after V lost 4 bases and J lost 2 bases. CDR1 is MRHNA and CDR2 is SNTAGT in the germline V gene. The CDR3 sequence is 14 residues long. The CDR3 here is CASSAGGFTDTQYF. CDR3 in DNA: TGTGCCAGCAGTGCGGGGGGGTTCACAGATACGCAGTATTTT.

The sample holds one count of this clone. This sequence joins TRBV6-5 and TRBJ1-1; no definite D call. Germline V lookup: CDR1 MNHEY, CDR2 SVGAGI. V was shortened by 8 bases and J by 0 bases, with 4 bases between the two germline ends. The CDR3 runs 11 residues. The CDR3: CASRVNTEAFF. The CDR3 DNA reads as TGTGCCAGCCGAGTGAACACTGAAGCTTTCTTT.

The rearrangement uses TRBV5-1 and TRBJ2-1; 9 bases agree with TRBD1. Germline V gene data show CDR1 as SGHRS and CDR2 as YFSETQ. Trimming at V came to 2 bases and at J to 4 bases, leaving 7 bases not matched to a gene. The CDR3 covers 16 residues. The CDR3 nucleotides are TGCGCCAGCAGCTTACAGGGACAGGGCGGTTACAATGAGCAGTTCTTC. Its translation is CASSLQGQGGYNEQFF.

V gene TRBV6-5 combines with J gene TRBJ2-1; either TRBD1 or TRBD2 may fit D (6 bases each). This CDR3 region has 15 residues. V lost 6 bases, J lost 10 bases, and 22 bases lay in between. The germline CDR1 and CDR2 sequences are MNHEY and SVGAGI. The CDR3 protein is CASRPHNLGGREQFF. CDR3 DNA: TGTGCCAGCAGACCCCATAATCTCGGGGGCAGGGAGCAGTTCTTC.

The CDR3 loop is CASSPQGFSYEQYF. The CDR3 DNA is TGTGCCAGCAGCCCACAGGGGTTCTCCTACGAGCAGTACTTC. This chain connects TRBV28 to TRBJ2-7; TRBD1 matches at 7 bases. The germline V gene encodes CDR1 MDHEN and CDR2 SYDVKM. Unmatched junction bases numbered 5, after V lost 6 bases and J lost 0 bases. CDR3 length: 14 residues. Combining the CDR3 with reference TRBV28 and TRBJ2-7 gives the whole variable domain DVKVTQSSRYLVKRTGEKVFLECVQDMDHENMFWYRQDPGLGLRLIYFSYDVKMKEKGDIPEGYSVSREKKERFSLILESASTNQTSMYLCASSPQGFSYEQYFGPGTRLTVT.

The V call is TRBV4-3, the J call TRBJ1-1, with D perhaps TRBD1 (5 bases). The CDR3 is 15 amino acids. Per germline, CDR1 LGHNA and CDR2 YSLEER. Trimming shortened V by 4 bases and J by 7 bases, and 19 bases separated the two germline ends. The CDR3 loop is CASSRFYGTLGEAFF. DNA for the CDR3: TGCGCCAGCAGCCGTTTTTACGGGACTTTGGGTGAAGCTTTCTTT.

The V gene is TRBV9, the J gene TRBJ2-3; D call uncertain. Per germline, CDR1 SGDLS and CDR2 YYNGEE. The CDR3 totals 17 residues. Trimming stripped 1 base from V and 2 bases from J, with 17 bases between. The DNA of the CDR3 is TGTGCCAGCAGCGTACGGTCGAGGATCCAGGCCACAGATACGCAGTATTTT. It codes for CASSVRSRIQATDTQYF.

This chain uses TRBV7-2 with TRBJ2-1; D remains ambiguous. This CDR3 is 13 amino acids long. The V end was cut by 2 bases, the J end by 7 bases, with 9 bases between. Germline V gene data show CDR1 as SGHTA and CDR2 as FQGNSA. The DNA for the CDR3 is TGTGCCAGCAGCTTATCATTGGTGAATGAGCAGTTCTTC. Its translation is CASSLSLVNEQFF. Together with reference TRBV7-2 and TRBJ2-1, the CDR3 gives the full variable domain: GAGVSQSPSNKVTEKGKDVELRCDPISGHTALYWYRQSLGQGLEFLIYFQGNSAPDKSGLPSDRFSAERTGGSVSTLTIQRTQQEDSAVYLCASSLSLVNEQFFGPGTRLTVL.

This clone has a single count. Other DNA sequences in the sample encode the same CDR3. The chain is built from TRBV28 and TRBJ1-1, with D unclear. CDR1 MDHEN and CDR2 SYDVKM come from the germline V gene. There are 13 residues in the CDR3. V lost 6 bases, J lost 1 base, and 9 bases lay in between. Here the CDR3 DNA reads TGTGCCAGCAGATCTACGGAGAACACTGAAGCTTTCTTT. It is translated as CASRSTENTEAFF.

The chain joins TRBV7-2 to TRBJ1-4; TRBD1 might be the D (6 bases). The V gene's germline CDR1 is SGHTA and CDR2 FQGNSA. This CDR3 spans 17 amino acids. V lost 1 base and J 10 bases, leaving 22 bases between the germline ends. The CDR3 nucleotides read TGTGCCAGCAGCTTAGGTCTGGGGGCGGGACCGTTTGGAAAACTGTTTTTT. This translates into CASSLGLGAGPFGKLFF. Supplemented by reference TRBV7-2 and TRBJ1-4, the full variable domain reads GAGVSQSPSNKVTEKGKDVELRCDPISGHTALYWYRQSLGQGLEFLIYFQGNSAPDKSGLPSDRFSAERTGGSVSTLTIQRTQQEDSAVYLCASSLGLGAGPFGKLFFGSGTQLSVL.

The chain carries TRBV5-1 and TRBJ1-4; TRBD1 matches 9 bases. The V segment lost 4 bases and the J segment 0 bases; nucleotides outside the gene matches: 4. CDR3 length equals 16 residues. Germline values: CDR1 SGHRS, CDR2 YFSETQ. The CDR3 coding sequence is TGCGCCAGCAGCCGTACAGGGGGCCCAACTAATGAAAAACTGTTTTTT. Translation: CASSRTGGPTNEKLFF.

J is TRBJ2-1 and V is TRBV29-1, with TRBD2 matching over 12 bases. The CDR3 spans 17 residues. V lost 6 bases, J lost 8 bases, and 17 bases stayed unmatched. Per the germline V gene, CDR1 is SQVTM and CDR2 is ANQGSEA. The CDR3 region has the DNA TGCAGCGTGCTACCCGGAACTAGCGGGAGGCTCGGGGATGAGCAGTTCTTC. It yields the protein CSVLPGTSGRLGDEQFF.

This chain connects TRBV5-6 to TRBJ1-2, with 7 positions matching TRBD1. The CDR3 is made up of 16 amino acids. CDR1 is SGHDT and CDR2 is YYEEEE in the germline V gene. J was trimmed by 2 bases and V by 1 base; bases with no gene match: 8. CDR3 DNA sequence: TGTGCCAGCAGCTTGTCCGGGACAGTGGGGAACTATGGCTACACCTTC. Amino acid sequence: CASSLSGTVGNYGYTF.

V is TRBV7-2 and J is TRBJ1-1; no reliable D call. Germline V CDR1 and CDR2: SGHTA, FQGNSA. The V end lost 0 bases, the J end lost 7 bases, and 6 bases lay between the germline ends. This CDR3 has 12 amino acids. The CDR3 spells CASSLAGYEAFF. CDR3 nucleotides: TGTGCCAGCAGCTTAGCCGGGTATGAAGCTTTCTTT.

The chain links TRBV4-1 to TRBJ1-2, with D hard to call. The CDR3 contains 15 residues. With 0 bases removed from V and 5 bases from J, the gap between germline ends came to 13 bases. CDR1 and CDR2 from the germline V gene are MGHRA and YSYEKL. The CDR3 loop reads CASSQDVGSGYGYTF. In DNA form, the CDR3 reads TGCGCCAGCAGCCAAGATGTCGGATCGGGATATGGCTACACCTTC.